The source of this T cell receptor beta chain is a study of patients and donors after allogeneic stem cell transplantation. Trimming left V 1 base short and J 3 bases short, with 12 bases between. The CDR3 is made up of 15 amino acids. Germline CDR1 reads MGHRA; CDR2 reads YSYEKL. TCRdb reprocessed the RT-PCR reads via MiXCR and lists one record per CDR3 protein. The table has about a million distinct CDR3 sequences, roughly 18% seen once. This sequence was found in a human donor who was either an allogeneic HSCT recipient or a stem cell or donor lymphocyte infusion donor (not recorded which). It is not recorded whose cells these are; they may come from a transplant donor. Material for sequencing was blood, either unsorted or a sorted T cell fraction (not recorded which). The chain combines TRBV4-1 with TRBJ1-1; D perhaps matches TRBD1 (6 bases). CDR3 protein: CASSQGSGADTEAFF. The CDR3 nucleotides are TGCGCCAGCAGCCAAGGATCGGGGGCAGACACTGAAGCTTTCTTT.